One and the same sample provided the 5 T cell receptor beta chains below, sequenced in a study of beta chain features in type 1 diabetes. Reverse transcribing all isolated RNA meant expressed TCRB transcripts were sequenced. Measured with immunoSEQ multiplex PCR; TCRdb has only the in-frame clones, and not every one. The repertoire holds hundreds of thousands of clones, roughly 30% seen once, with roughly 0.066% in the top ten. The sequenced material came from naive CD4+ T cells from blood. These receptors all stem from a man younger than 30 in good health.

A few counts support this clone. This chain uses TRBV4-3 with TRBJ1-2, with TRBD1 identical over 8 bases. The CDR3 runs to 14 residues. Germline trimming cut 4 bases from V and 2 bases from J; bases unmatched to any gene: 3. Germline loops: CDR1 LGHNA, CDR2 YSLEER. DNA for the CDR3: TGCGCCAGCAGCCCCCGGACAGGGAACTATGGCTACACCTTC. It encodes CASSPRTGNYGYTF.

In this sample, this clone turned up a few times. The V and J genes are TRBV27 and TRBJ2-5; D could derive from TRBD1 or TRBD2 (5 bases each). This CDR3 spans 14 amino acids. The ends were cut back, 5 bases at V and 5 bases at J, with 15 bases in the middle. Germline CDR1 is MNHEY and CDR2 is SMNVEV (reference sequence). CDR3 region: CASSTSLREETQYF. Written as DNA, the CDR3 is TGTGCCAGCAGTACCTCTCTCAGGGAGGAGACCCAGTACTTC.

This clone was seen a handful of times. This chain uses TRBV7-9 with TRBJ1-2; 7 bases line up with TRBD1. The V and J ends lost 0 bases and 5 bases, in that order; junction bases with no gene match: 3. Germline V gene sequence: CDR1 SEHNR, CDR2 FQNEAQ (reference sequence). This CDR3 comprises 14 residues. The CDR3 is CASSLARQGYGYTF. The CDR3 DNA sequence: TGTGCCAGCAGCTTAGCGCGACAGGGTTATGGCTACACCTTC.

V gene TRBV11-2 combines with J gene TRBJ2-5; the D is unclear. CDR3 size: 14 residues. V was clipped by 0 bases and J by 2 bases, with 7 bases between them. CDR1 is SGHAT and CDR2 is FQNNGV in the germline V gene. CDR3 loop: CASSLEPQQETQYF. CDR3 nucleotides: TGTGCCAGCAGCTTAGAGCCCCAACAAGAGACCCAGTACTTC.

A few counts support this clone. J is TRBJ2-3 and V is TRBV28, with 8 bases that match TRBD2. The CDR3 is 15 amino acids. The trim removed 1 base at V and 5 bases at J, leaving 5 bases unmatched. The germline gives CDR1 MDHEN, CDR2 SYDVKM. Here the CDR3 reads CASSLFTSGQDTQYF. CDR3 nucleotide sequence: TGTGCCAGCAGTTTATTCACTAGCGGCCAAGATACGCAGTATTTT.